This TCR beta chain was observed in a study of shared clonotypes between healthy human individuals. Findings and limits, study-wide: Estimated clonotype richness was generally higher in naive than memory subsets.

Germline V gives CDR1 SGDLS, CDR2 YYNGEE. CDR3 length: 16 residues. The V gene lost 4 bases and the J gene lost 1 base, with 17 bases spanning the gap. Turning to this clone: What it recognizes is unknown.

Sequenced by immunoSEQ multiplex PCR; TCRdb stores in-frame clones only, minus some. The table records approximately 1.5 million clones, 95% to 99% of them present only once. This sequence joins TRBV9 and TRBJ2-5; D is unclear. The receptor was isolated from a man younger than 45 in good health. The sample consisted of naive CD4+ T cells sorted from blood. Sample subset: CD45RA+ positively selected. CDR3 nucleotides: TGTGCCAGCAGCCCGGCCTCAGGACGGACCCAAGAGACCCAGTACTTC. This gives the protein CASSPASGRTQETQYF.